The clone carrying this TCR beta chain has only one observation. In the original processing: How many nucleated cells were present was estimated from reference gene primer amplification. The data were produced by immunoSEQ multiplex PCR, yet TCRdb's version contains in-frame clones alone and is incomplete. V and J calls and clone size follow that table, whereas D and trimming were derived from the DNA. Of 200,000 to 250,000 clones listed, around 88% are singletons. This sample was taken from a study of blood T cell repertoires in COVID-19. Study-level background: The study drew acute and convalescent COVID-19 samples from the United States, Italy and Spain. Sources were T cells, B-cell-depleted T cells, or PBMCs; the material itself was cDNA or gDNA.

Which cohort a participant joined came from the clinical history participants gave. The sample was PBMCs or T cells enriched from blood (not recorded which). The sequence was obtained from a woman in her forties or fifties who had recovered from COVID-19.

The CDR3 loop is CASSLEPGRGNTIYF. DNA of the CDR3: TGTGCCAGCAGCTTAGAACCGGGAAGGGGAAACACCATATATTTT. The chain combines TRBV7-8 with TRBJ1-3; unclear D gene. Deletions cut 1 base from V and 4 bases from J, with 11 bases between. Germline loops: CDR1 SGHVS, CDR2 FQNEAQ. CDR3 length equals 15 residues.